The 26 T cell receptor beta chains given below trace back to one sample, sequenced in a study of blood T cell repertoires in COVID-19. Method: immunoSEQ multiplex PCR; TCRdb's copy keeps in-frame clones and lacks some. Of about 61,000 clones listed, approximately 79% are singletons. Sequencing was done on a sample of peripheral blood. These receptors originate from a woman between 65 and 79 years old with acute or convalescent COVID-19.

In DNA, the CDR3 is TGCGCCAGCAGCCAAGGTCGGGGACTGACCTACGAGCAGTACTTC. Amino acid sequence: CASSQGRGLTYEQYF. J is TRBJ2-7 and V is TRBV4-3, with a weak D call TRBD2 (6 bases). Trimming took 1 base from V and 2 from J, leaving 12 bases between them. The V gene's germline CDR1 is LGHNA and CDR2 YSLEER. The CDR3 has 15 residues.

This clone turned up a few times. This CDR3 is CASSYGDTQYF. CDR3 coding DNA: TGTGCCAGCAGCTACGGGGATACGCAGTATTTT. V gene TRBV11-1 combines with J gene TRBJ2-3; D is undetermined. CDR3 size: 11 residues. V gave up 4 bases and J gave up 6 bases, with 5 bases separating them. CDR1 is SGHAT, CDR2 FQDESV, per germline (reference sequence).

The chain combines TRBV18 with TRBJ2-3; 7 bases are a match to TRBD2. Unmatched junction bases numbered 2, after V lost 3 bases and J lost 2 bases. Germline V CDR1 and CDR2: KGHSH, LQKENI. This CDR3 has 14 residues. The CDR3 nucleotides are TGTGCCAGCTCACCGGGAGGGAACACAGATACGCAGTATTTT. Translating gives CASSPGGNTDTQYF.

The chain couples TRBV24-1 to TRBJ2-2, with 8 positions matching TRBD1. The germline CDR1 and CDR2 sequences are KGHDR and SFDVKD. V gave up 2 bases and J gave up 6 bases; unmatched junction bases: 7. This CDR3 spans 16 amino acids. The CDR3 region is CATSDSQGAGAGELFF. The CDR3, as DNA: TGTGCCACCAGTGATTCTCAGGGGGCTGGAGCCGGGGAGCTGTTTTTT.

The chain uses TRBV6-5 and TRBJ1-5, with 7 nucleotides matching TRBD1. V dropped 5 bases and J dropped 7; count of bases not matched to a gene: 11. The CDR3 has 15 residues. Germline V lookup: CDR1 MNHEY, CDR2 SVGAGI. The DNA for the CDR3 is TGTGCCAGCAGTATTCGTACAGGGGCGGTGCAGCCCCAGCATTTT. It codes for CASSIRTGAVQPQHF.

This sequence joins TRBV10-3 and TRBJ2-1; TRBD1 matches at 12 bases. The CDR3 runs 15 residues. V lost 8 bases to trimming and J lost 5 bases; unmatched junction nucleotides: 7. Germline CDR1 is ENHRY and CDR2 is SYGVKD. CDR3 protein: CAIAGQGATHNEQFF. The CDR3 coding sequence is TGTGCCATCGCGGGACAGGGGGCGACCCACAATGAGCAGTTCTTC.

This clone was found once. Other DNA sequences of this sample code for an identical CDR3. This chain uses TRBV29-1 with TRBJ1-2; TRBD1 might be the D (6 bases). The CDR3 is 10 amino acids. V dropped 4 bases and J dropped 8 bases, with 8 bases sitting between them. Looked up from germline, CDR1 is SQVTM and CDR2 is ANQGSEA. The CDR3 DNA is TGCAGCGTTGTCACAGGGGGCTACACCTTC. It encodes CSVVTGGYTF.

This rearrangement joins TRBV5-4 to TRBJ2-2; 7 bases align to TRBD1. The CDR3 has 15 amino acids. CDR1 and CDR2 (germline): SGHNT, YYREEE (reference sequence). V dropped 3 bases and J dropped 5; count of bases not matched to a gene: 7. The CDR3 reads CASSSGQTKTGELFF. The CDR3 coding sequence is TGTGCCAGCAGCTCGGGACAGACTAAGACCGGGGAGCTGTTTTTT.

This chain uses TRBV10-3 with TRBJ1-2; tentative D call: TRBD1 (5 bases). This CDR3 has 14 residues. Trimming left V 0 bases short and J 3 bases short, with 8 bases between. Germline loops: CDR1 ENHRY, CDR2 SYGVKD. In DNA form, the CDR3 reads TGTGCCATCAGTGAGTCGGGGGGGGACTATGGCTACACCTTC. Protein: CAISESGGDYGYTF.

The chain is built from TRBV5-6 and TRBJ1-6; 7 nucleotides agree with TRBD1. The ends lost 1 base at V and 8 bases at J; junction bases unmatched: 9. The germline V gene has CDR1 SGHDT and CDR2 YYEEEE. This CDR3 region has 16 residues. The DNA for the CDR3 is TGTGCCAGCAGCTTGAGGCTGGGACAGACTCATTCACCCCTCCACTTT. This gives the protein CASSLRLGQTHSPLHF.

This clone was detected once. The rearrangement uses TRBV6-6 and TRBJ2-4; TRBD1 aligns across 9 bases. Trimming removed 6 bases from V and 0 bases from J; junction bases left unmatched: 12. CDR1 MNHNY and CDR2 SVGAGI come from the germline V gene (reference sequence). The CDR3 loop spans 18 amino acids. The CDR3, as DNA: TGTGCCAGCAGCCGACAGGGGGTGACGAACAGAGCCAAAAACATTCAGTACTTC. As protein: CASSRQGVTNRAKNIQYF.

CDR3 DNA sequence: TGTGCCAGCAGTGAAGCGGGCACTAGCGGGGGGCCAGATACGCAGTATTTT. Translated: CASSEAGTSGGPDTQYF. The chain couples TRBV2 to TRBJ2-3, with TRBD2 identical over 12 bases. V trimming: 0 bases; J trimming: 4 bases; junction bases outside the gene matches: 5. Germline V gene sequence: CDR1 SNHLY, CDR2 FYNNEI. The CDR3 is made up of 17 amino acids.

The chain employs TRBV10-3 and TRBJ1-5; TRBD1 agrees at 9 bases. Per germline, CDR1 ENHRY and CDR2 SYGVKD. This CDR3 has 15 amino acids. J was trimmed by 2 bases and V by 10 bases; bases with no gene match: 9. Here the CDR3 reads CATQQGAEGNQPQHF. Written as DNA, the CDR3 is TGTGCCACGCAACAGGGGGCAGAAGGCAATCAGCCCCAGCATTTT.

The chain has TRBV27 and TRBJ2-5; D not resolved. The CDR3 is made up of 15 amino acids. Germline CDR1 and CDR2: MNHEY and SMNVEV (reference sequence). V dropped 3 bases and J dropped 5 bases, with 16 bases sitting between them. The CDR3 protein is CASSFNGSPRETQYF. The CDR3 nucleotides read TGTGCCAGCAGTTTTAATGGCAGCCCCAGGGAGACCCAGTACTTC.

The gene calls are TRBV30 and TRBJ1-5, with D perhaps matching TRBD1 (5 bases). Germline V CDR1 and CDR2: GTSNPN, SVGIG (reference sequence). The V and J ends lost 3 bases and 3 bases respectively, with 12 bases between them. This CDR3 contains 14 residues. In nucleotides, the CDR3 is TGTGCCTGGAGCGGACAAATTTACAATCAGCCCCAGCATTTT. Amino acid sequence: CAWSGQIYNQPQHF.

The chain combines TRBV18 with TRBJ2-5; 7 bases fit TRBD2. The J segment lost 5 bases and the V segment lost 3 bases, leaving 0 bases of the junction unmatched. CDR1 and CDR2 from the germline V gene are KGHSH and LQKENI. The CDR3 extends over 12 amino acids. As DNA, the CDR3 is TGTGCCAGCTCACCGCGGGAGGAGACCCAGTACTTC. It yields the protein CASSPREETQYF.

This clone has just a few counts. The chain employs TRBV5-6 and TRBJ2-5; tentative D call: TRBD1 (6 bases). CDR1 SGHDT and CDR2 YYEEEE come from the germline V gene. The CDR3 contains 12 residues. The germline V and J ends were trimmed by 4 bases and 7 bases, with 11 bases remaining between them. As DNA, the CDR3 is TGTGCCAGCAGCCTAGGGGGTTGGACCCAGTACTTC. It is translated as CASSLGGWTQYF.

This clone was seen only a few times. This chain connects TRBV6-5 to TRBJ1-1, with TRBD1 identical over 7 bases. The CDR3 extends over 12 amino acids. With 5 bases clipped from V and 9 bases from J, the junction kept 6 bases outside the gene matches. Germline V gives CDR1 MNHEY, CDR2 SVGAGI. The CDR3 reads CASSILRGQAFF. The CDR3 region has the DNA TGTGCCAGCAGTATATTAAGGGGGCAAGCTTTCTTT.

In this sample, this clone turned up a few times. The rearrangement uses TRBV4-1 and TRBJ1-2; D might be TRBD1 (6 bases). V lost 4 bases and J lost 4, with 16 bases in between. The CDR3 extends over 15 amino acids. Germline V gives CDR1 MGHRA, CDR2 YSYEKL. DNA of the CDR3: TGCGCCAGCAGCCGGATCCACAGGGTCGGCTATGGCTACACCTTC. As protein: CASSRIHRVGYGYTF.

The V and J genes are TRBV19 and TRBJ2-1; TRBD2 matches at 8 bases. The germline gives CDR1 LNHDA, CDR2 SQIVND (reference sequence). With V trimmed by 4 bases and J by 2 bases, 4 bases remained unmatched. This CDR3 contains 15 residues. DNA of the CDR3: TGTGCCAGTAGTAGGAGCGGGGGACCCTACAATGAGCAGTTCTTC. It specifies CASSRSGGPYNEQFF.

The V call is TRBV12-5, the J call TRBJ2-5; 7 bases line up with TRBD1. This CDR3 spans 16 amino acids. From germline, CDR1 is LGHNT and CDR2 FRNRAP. J gave up 5 bases and V 7 bases, and 16 bases lay outside the gene matches. CDR3 sequence: CASDQPGTEKVETQYF. The CDR3 bases are TGTGCTAGTGATCAACCCGGGACAGAGAAGGTGGAGACCCAGTACTTC.

V and J are TRBV27 and TRBJ1-2; D unresolved. The CDR3 is made up of 14 amino acids. The V gene lost 2 bases and the J gene lost 2 bases, with 9 bases spanning the gap. Germline V gene data show CDR1 as MNHEY and CDR2 as SMNVEV (reference sequence). The CDR3, as DNA: TGTGCCAGCAGTTTAATGGGCACAAACTATGGCTACACCTTC. It yields the protein CASSLMGTNYGYTF.

This clone was counted only a few times. The chain couples TRBV7-9 to TRBJ2-5, with 7 bases aligning to TRBD1. Germline loops: CDR1 SEHNR, CDR2 FQNEAQ (reference sequence). The CDR3 contains 16 residues. J gave up 4 bases and V 1 base, and 9 bases lay outside the gene matches. This CDR3 reads CASSLGARGPAETQYF. The CDR3 DNA reads as TGTGCCAGCAGCTTAGGGGCTAGGGGGCCGGCAGAGACCCAGTACTTC.

The J gene is TRBJ2-2, the V gene TRBV21-1; the D segment call TRBD1 is taken from the table without a DNA check. TRBV21-1 is a pseudogene. The CDR3 has 16 amino acids. CDR3 DNA: TGTGCCAGCAGCCGAAATATAACAGACAGCACCGGGGAGCTGTTTTTT. Residues: CASSRNITDSTGELFF.

V usage is TRBV18 and J usage is TRBJ2-2; 7 positions agree with TRBD1. The CDR3 contains 15 residues. Germline CDR1 is KGHSH and CDR2 is LQKENI. Trimming took 3 bases from V and 5 from J; bases not matched to a gene: 6. CDR3 protein: CASSPWDSRTGELFF. CDR3 DNA sequence: TGTGCCAGCTCACCTTGGGACAGTCGGACCGGGGAGCTGTTTTTT.

The V and J genes are TRBV7-9 and TRBJ1-2, with D possibly matching TRBD1 (5 bases). Trimming cost V 1 base and J 3 bases, with 15 bases left between them. Per germline, CDR1 SEHNR and CDR2 FQNEAQ (reference sequence). CDR3 length: 16 residues. Written as DNA, the CDR3 is TGTGCCAGCAGCTTAGGCGGGACGAGGTCCCACTATGGCTACACCTTC. The encoded protein is CASSLGGTRSHYGYTF.